This is a list of T cell receptor beta chains from one sample in a study of response to subunit inactivated influenza vaccine. Using its own MiXCR run on the RT-PCR reads, TCRdb lists one record per CDR3 protein. The sample lists hundreds of thousands of distinct CDR3 sequences, 10% to 12% occurring once. Another study also made use of these data, one on T cells expressing NK-cell markers.

The source material was PBMCs from blood, sampled on the day of vaccination. The receptor source for this set is a man aged 50-59 years who received an inactivated influenza vaccine. The conserved cysteine and the conserved F or W are not part of the CDR3 here. Each record gives: V gene, CDR3 protein.

v_call: TRBV30; cdr3_aa: AWSPKGRGNQPQH
v_call: TRBV3-1; cdr3_aa: ASSRAGPNTEAF
v_call: TRBV20-1; cdr3_aa: SAKTGTGAGSTEAF
v_call: TRBV7-2; cdr3_aa: ASSSNPDPYNEQF
v_call: TRBV3-1; cdr3_aa: ASSPSWGAGNQPQH
v_call: TRBV4-3; cdr3_aa: ASSPTLAGGVGELF
v_call: TRBV12-3/TRBV12-4; cdr3_aa: ASSFGGVPGGALH
v_call: TRBV29-1; cdr3_aa: SVWVLERYNEQF
v_call: TRBV12-3/TRBV12-4; cdr3_aa: ASSRDRGLSTDTQY
v_call: TRBV4-3; cdr3_aa: ASSQDPYSSGSRNEQF
v_call: TRBV6-5; cdr3_aa: ASSYGALQETQY
v_call: TRBV24-1; cdr3_aa: ATSDPGQDNNEQF
v_call: TRBV7-6; cdr3_aa: ASGQGGRDTQY
v_call: TRBV6-1; cdr3_aa: ASVPPFWDLTDTQY
v_call: TRBV4-1; cdr3_aa: ASSQVMAATEAF
v_call: TRBV20-1; cdr3_aa: GARERLAGNTGELF
v_call: TRBV10-3; cdr3_aa: AISTRFPSGGPYEQY
v_call: TRBV6-2/TRBV6-3; cdr3_aa: ASSYSAGTYEQY
v_call: TRBV5-1; cdr3_aa: ASSLARQRNEQF
v_call: TRBV29-1; cdr3_aa: SFGSRDRGEGPQH